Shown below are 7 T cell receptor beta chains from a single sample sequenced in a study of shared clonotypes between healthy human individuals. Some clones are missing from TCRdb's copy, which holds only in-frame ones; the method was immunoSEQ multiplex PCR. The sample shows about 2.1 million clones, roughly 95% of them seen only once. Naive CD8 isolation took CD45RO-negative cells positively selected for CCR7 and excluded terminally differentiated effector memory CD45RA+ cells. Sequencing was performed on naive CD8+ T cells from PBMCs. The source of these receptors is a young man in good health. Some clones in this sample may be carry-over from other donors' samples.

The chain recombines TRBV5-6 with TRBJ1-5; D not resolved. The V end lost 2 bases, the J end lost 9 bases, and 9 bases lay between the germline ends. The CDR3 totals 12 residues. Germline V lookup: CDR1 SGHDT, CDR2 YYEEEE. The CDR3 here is CASSFFSRPQHF. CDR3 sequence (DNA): TGTGCCAGCAGCTTCTTCAGTCGGCCCCAGCATTTT.

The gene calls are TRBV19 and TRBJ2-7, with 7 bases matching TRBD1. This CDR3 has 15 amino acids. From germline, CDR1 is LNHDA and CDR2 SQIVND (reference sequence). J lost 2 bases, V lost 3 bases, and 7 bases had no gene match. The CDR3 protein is CASSIGTAITYEQYF. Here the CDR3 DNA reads TGTGCCAGTAGTATCGGGACAGCGATCACCTACGAGCAGTACTTC. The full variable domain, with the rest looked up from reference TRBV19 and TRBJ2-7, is DGGITQSPKYLFRKEGQNVTLSCEQNLNHDAMYWYRQDPGQGLRLIYYSQIVNDFQKGDIAEGYSVSREKKESFPLTVTSAQKNPTAFYLCASSIGTAITYEQYFGPGTRLTVT.

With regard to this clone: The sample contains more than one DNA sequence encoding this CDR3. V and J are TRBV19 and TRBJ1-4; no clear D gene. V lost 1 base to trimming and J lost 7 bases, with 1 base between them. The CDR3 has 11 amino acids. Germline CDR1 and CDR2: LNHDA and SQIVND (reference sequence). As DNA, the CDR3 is TGTGCCAGTAGTATAGGTGAAAAACTGTTTTTT. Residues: CASSIGEKLFF.

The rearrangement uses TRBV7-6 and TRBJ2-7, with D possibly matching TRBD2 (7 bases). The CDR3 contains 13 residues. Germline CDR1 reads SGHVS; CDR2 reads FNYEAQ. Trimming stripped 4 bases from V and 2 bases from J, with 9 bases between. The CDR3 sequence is CASSSGGPYEQYF. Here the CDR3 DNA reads TGTGCCAGCAGCTCCGGGGGGCCCTACGAGCAGTACTTC. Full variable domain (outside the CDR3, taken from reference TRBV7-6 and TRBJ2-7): GAGVSQSPRYKVTKRGQDVALRCDPISGHVSLYWYRQALGQGPEFLTYFNYEAQQDKSGLPNDRFSAERPEGSISTLTIQRTEQRDSAMYRCASSSGGPYEQYFGPGTRLTVT.

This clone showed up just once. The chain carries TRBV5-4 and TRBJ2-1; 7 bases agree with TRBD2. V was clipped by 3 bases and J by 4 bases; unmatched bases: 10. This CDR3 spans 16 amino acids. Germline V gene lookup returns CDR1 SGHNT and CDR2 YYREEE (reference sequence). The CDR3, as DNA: TGTGCCAGCAGCTCATCCCTGGCGGGAGATTACAATGAGCAGTTCTTC. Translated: CASSSSLAGDYNEQFF.

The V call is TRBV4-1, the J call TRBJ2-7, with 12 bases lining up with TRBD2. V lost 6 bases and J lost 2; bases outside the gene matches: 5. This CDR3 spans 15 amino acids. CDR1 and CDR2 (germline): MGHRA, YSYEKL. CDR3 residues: CASRLAGGGTYEQYF. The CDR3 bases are TGCGCCAGCAGACTAGCGGGAGGAGGGACCTACGAGCAGTACTTC.

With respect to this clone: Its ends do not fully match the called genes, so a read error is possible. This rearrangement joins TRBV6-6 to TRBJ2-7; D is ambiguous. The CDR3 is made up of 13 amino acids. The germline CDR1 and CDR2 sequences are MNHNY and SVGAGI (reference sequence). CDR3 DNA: TGTGCCAGCAGTTACGGTTCCTCCTCCGAGCAGTACTTC. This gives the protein CASSYGSSSEQYF.